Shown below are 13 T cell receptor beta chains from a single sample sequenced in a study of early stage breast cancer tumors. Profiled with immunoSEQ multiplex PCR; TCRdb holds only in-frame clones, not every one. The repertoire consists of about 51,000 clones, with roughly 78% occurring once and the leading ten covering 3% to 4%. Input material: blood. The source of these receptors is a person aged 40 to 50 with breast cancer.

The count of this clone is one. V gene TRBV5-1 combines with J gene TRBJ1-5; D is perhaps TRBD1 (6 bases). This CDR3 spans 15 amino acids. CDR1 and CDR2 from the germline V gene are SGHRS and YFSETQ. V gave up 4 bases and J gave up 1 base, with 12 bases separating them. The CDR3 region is CASSPSTGSNQPQHF. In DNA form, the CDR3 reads TGCGCCAGCAGCCCAAGCACAGGGAGCAATCAGCCCCAGCATTTT.

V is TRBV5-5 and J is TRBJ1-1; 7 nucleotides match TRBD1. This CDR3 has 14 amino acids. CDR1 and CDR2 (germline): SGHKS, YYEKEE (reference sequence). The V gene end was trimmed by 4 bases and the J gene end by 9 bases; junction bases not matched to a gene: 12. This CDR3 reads CASSPEDRVSKAFF. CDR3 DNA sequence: TGTGCCAGCAGCCCCGAAGACAGGGTATCTAAAGCTTTCTTT.

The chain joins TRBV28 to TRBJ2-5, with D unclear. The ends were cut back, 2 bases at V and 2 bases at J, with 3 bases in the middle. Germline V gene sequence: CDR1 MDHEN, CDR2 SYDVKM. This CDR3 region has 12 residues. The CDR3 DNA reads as TGTGCCAGCAGTTTACGACAAGAGACCCAGTACTTC. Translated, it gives CASSLRQETQYF.

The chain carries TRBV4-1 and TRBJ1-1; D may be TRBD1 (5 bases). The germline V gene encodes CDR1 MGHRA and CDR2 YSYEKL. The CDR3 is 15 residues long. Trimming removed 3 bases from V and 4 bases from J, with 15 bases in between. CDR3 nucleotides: TGCGCCAGCAGCCAGGTCGGGGGGGTGGGCACTGAAGCTTTCTTT. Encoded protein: CASSQVGGVGTEAFF.

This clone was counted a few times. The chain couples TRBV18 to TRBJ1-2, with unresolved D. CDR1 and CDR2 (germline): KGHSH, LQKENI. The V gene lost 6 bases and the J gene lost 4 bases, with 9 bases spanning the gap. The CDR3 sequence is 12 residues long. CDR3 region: CASSQDSYGYTF. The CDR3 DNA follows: TGTGCCAGCTCCCAGGACTCCTATGGCTACACCTTC.

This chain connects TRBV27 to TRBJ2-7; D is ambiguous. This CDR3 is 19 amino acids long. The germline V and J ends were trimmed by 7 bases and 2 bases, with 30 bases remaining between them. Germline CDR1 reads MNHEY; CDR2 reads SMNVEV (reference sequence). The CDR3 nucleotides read TGTGCCAGCACCTCACCTGTCCGCTCGAGTCTGATTAAAACCTACGAGCAGTACTTC. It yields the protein CASTSPVRSSLIKTYEQYF.

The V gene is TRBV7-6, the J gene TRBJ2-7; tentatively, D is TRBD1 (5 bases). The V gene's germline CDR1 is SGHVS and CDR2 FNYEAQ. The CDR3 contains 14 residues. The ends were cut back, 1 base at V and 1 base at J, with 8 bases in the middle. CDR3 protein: CASSLDPGSYEQYF. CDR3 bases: TGTGCCAGCAGCTTAGATCCAGGGTCCTACGAGCAGTACTTC.

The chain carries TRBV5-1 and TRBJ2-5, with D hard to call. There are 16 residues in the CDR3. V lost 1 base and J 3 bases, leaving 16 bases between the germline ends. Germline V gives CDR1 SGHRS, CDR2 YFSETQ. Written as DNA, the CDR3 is TGCGCCAGCAGCTTGACCAACTTGGGTGGGGAAGAGACCCAGTACTTC. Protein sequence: CASSLTNLGGEETQYF.

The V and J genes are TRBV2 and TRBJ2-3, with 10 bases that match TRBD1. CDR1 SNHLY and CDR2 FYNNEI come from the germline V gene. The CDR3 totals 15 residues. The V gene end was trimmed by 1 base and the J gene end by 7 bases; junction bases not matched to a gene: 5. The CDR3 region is CASSEEGTGAHTQYF. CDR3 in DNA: TGTGCCAGCAGTGAAGAGGGGACAGGGGCTCATACGCAGTATTTT.

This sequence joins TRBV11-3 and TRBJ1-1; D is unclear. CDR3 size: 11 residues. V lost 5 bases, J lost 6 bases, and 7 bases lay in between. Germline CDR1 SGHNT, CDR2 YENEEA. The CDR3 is CASSPISEAFF. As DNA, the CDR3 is TGTGCCAGCAGCCCCATTTCTGAAGCTTTCTTT.

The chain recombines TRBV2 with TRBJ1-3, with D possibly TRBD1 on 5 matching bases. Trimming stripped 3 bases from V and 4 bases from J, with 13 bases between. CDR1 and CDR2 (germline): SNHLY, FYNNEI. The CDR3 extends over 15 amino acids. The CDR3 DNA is TGTGCCAGCAGTGAGGGAAGACAGAAGGGAAACACCATATATTTT. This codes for CASSEGRQKGNTIYF.

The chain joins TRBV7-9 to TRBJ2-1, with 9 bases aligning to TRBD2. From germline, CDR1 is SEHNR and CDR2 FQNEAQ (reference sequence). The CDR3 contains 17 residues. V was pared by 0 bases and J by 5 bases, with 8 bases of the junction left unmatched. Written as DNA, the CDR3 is TGTGCCAGCAGCTTAGCAGGACTAGCGCCTCCCAACAATGAGCAGTTCTTC. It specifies CASSLAGLAPPNNEQFF.

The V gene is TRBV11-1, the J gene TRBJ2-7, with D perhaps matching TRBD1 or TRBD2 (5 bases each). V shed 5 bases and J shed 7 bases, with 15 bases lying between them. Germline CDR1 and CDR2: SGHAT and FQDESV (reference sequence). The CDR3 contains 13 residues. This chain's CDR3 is CASSPGRRGEQYF. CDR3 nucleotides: TGTGCCAGCAGCCCGGGACGCCGAGGGGAGCAGTACTTC.